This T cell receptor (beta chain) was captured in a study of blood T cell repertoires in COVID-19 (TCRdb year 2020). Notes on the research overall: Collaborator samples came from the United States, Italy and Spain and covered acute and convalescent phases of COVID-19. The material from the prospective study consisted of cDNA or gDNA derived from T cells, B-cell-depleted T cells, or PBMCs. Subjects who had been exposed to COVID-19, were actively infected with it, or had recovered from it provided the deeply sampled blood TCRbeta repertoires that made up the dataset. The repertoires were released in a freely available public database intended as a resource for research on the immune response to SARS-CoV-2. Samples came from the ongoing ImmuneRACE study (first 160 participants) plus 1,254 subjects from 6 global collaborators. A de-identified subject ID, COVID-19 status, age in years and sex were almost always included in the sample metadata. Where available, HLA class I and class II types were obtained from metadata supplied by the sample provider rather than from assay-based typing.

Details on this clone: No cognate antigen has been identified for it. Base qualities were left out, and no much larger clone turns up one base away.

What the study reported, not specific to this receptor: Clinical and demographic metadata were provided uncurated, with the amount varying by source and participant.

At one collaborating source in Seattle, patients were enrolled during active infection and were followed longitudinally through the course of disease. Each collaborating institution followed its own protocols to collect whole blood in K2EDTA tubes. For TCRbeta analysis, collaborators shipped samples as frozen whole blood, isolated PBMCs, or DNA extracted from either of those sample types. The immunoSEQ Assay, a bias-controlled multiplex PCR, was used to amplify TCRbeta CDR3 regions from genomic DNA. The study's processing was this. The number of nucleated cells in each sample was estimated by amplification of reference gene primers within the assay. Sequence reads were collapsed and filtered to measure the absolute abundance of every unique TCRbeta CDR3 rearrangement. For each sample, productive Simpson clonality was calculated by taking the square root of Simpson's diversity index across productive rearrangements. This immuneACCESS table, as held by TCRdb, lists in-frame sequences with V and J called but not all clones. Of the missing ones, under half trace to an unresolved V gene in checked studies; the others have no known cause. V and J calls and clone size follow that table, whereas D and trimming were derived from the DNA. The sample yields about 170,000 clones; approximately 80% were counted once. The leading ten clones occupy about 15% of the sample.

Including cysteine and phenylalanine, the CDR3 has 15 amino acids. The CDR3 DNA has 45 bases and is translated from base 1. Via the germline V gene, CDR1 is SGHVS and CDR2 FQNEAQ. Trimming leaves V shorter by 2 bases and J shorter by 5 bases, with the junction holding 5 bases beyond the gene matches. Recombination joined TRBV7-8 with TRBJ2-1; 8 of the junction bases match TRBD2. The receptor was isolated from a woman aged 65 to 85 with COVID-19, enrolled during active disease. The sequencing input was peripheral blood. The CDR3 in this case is CASSLTTSGHNEQFF. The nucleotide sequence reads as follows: TGTGCCAGCAGCTTAACTACTAGCGGTCACAATGAGCAGTTCTTC.